This entry describes one TCR beta chain. This clonotype was observed a few times. It lacks a known antigen. Qualities for individual bases were not recorded, and no much larger clone is one base off. The data originate from a study of T cell repertoires in cytomegalovirus infection (dated by TCRdb to the late 2010s). As for the study more broadly: Donor HLA type was relevant to the analysis, because carriage of CMV infection together with the matching HLA type was indicated by public TCR beta signatures.

TCRdb names Illumina HiSeq 1500 as the instrument used. TCRdb redid the processing of the public reads, applying fastp at Q25 and MiXCR, and retained in-frame beta chains. Under each unique CDR3 protein, matching rows form one entry showing the most common genes and DNA. The sample table lists 200,000 to 250,000 distinct CDR3 sequences, over 20% of them with a count of one. The top ten constitute 15% to 20% of the sample. From cysteine to phenylalanine, the CDR3 is 14 amino acids long. The sequence is cut down to CDR3 DNA, 42 bases in frame from base 1. Deletion took 0 bases off V and 1 base off J, with a span of 7 bases between the germline ends. The CDR1 and CDR2 encoded by the germline V gene (reference sequence) are GTSNPN and SVGIG. General conclusions and limits of the study: Cumulative frequency of public TCR beta family members discriminated carriers of CMV infection plus the relevant HLA type in this cohort and an independent roughly 330-donor cohort. In the ex vivo response, HLA-C-restricted CMV-specific TCR beta clonotypes were dominant, and in two of eight donors the single most frequent clonotype came from this HLA-C-restricted group.

This TCR was recovered from a human donor in good health (CMV status not recorded). Some clones in this sample may be carry-over from other donors' samples. Sequenced material: CD8+ T cells from PBMCs. The rearrangement combines TRBV30 with TRBJ1-5, with the D gene call left open. The nucleotides are TGTGCCTGGAGTGTTGGTATGAGCAATCAGCCCCAGCATTTT. Its protein reads: CAWSVGMSNQPQHF.